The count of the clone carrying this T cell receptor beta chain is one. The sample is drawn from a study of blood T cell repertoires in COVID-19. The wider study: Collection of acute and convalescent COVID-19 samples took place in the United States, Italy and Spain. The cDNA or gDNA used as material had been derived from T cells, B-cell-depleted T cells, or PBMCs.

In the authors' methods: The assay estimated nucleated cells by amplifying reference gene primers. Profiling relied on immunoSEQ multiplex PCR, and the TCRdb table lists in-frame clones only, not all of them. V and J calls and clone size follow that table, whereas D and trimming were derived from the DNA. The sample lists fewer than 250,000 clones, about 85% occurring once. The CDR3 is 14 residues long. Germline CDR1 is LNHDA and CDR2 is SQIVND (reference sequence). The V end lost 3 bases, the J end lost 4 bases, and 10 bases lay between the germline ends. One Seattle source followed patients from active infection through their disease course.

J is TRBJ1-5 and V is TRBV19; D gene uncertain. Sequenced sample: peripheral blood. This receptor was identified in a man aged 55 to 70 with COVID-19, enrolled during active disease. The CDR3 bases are TGTGCCAGTAGTATTGAGGGATGGAATCAGCCCCAGCATTTT. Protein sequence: CASSIEGWNQPQHF.